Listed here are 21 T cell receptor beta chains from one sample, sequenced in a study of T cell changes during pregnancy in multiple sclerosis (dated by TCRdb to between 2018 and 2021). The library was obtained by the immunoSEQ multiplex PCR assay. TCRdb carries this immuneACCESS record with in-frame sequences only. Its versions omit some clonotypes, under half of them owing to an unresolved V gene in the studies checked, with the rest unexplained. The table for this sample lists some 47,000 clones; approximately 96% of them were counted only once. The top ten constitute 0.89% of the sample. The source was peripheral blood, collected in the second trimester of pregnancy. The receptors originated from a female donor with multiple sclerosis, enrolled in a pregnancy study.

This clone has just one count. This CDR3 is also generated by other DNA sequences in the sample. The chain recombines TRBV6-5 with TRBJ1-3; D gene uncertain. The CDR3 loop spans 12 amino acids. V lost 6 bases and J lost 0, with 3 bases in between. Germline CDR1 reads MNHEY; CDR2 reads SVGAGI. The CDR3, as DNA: TGTGCCAGCAGGAGCTCTGGAAACACCATATATTTT. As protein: CASRSSGNTIYF.

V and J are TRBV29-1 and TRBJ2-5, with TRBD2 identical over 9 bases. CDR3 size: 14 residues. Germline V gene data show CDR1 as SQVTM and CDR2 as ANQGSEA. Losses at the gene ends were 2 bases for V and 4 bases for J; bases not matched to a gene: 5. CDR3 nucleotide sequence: TGCAGCGTTGAAAAACTAGCGGGTGGAGAGACCCAGTACTTC. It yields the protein CSVEKLAGGETQYF.

This CDR3 is CASVDGATGELFF. Written as DNA, the CDR3 is TGTGCTAGTGTAGACGGAGCCACCGGGGAGCTGTTTTTT. The chain couples TRBV12-5 to TRBJ2-2; D not resolved. The CDR3 has 13 amino acids. V dropped 7 bases and J dropped 4 bases, with 10 bases sitting between them. The V gene's germline CDR1 is LGHNT and CDR2 FRNRAP.

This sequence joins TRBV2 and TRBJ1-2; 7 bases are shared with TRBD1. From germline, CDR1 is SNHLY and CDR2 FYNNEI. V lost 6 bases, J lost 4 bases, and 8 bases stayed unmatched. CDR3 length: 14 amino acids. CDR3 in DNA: TGTGCCAGCAGAAAGGGACAGTCTACCTATGGCTACACCTTC. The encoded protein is CASRKGQSTYGYTF.

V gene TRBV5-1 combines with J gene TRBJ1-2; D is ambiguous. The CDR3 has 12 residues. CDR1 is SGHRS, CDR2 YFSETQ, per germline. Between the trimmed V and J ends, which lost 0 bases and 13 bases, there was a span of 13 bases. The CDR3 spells CASSLAEGFLTF. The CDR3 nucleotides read TGCGCCAGCAGCTTGGCCGAGGGTTTTCTCACCTTC.

The CDR3 loop reads CASSSRQGFEQYF. The CDR3 DNA follows: TGTGCCAGCAGCTCCCGACAGGGGTTCGAGCAGTACTTC. The rearrangement uses TRBV7-9 and TRBJ2-7; TRBD1 agrees at 8 bases. The V gene end was trimmed by 4 bases and the J gene end by 6 bases; junction bases not matched to a gene: 5. This CDR3 region has 13 residues. The V gene's germline CDR1 is SEHNR and CDR2 FQNEAQ (reference sequence).

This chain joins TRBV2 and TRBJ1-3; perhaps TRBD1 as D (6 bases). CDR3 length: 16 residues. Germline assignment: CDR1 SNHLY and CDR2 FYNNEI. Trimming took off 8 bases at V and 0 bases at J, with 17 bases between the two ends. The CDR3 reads CASGGRGRPSGNTIYF. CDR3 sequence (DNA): TGTGCCAGCGGGGGGAGGGGGAGGCCCTCTGGAAACACCATATATTTT.

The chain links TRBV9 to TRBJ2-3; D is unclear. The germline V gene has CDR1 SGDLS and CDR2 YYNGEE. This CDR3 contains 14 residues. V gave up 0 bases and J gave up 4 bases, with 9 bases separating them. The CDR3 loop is CASSVGPNPDTQYF. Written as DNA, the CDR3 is TGTGCCAGCAGCGTAGGGCCCAACCCAGATACGCAGTATTTT.

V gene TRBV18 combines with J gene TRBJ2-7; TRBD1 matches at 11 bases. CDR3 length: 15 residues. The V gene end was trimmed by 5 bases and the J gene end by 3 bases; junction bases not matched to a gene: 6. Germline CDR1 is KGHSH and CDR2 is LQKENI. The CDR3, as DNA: TGTGCCAGCTCAGTCCCCGGGACAGGGGGCTACGAGCAGTACTTC. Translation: CASSVPGTGGYEQYF.

For the CDR3, the DNA is TGTGCCAGCAGCGGCCGAGACAAAGGTTTCTACAATGAGCAGTTCTTC. Its translation: CASSGRDKGFYNEQFF. The V call is TRBV7-9, the J call TRBJ2-1; unclear D gene. The CDR3 is made up of 16 amino acids. V was clipped by 5 bases and J by 3 bases, with 17 bases between them. The germline V gene encodes CDR1 SEHNR and CDR2 FQNEAQ (reference sequence).

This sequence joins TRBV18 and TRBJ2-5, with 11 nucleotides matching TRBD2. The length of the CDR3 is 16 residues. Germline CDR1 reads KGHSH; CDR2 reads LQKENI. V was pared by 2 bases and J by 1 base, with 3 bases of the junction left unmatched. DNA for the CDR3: TGTGCCAGCTCACCATTACTAGCGGGGGTCCAAGAGACCCAGTACTTC. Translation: CASSPLLAGVQETQYF. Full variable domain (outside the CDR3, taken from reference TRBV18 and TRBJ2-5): NAGVMQNPRHLVRRRGQEARLRCSPMKGHSHVYWYRQLPEEGLKFMVYLQKENIIDESGMPKERFSAEFPKEGPSILRIQQVVRGDSAAYFCASSPLLAGVQETQYFGPGTRLLVL.

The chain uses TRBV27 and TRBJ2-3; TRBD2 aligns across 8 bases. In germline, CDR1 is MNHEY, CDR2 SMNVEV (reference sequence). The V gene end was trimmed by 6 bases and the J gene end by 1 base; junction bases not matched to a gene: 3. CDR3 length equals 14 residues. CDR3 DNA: TGTGCCAGCAGGGCGGGGGGCGGCACAGATACGCAGTATTTT. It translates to CASRAGGGTDTQYF.

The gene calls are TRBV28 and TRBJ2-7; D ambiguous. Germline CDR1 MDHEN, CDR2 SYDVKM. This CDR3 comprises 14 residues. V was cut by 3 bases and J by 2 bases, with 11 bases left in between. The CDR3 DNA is TGTGCCAGCAGTTTTTTACTTTCAACCTACGAGCAGTACTTC. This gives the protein CASSFLLSTYEQYF. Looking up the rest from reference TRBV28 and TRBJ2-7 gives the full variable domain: DVKVTQSSRYLVKRTGEKVFLECVQDMDHENMFWYRQDPGLGLRLIYFSYDVKMKEKGDIPEGYSVSREKKERFSLILESASTNQTSMYLCASSFLLSTYEQYFGPGTRLTVT.

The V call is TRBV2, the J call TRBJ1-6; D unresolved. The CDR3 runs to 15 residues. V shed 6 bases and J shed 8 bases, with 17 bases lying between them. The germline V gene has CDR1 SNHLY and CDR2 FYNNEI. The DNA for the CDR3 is TGTGCCAGCAGACGAGGACTCGGTCGGGATTCACCCCTCCACTTT. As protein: CASRRGLGRDSPLHF.

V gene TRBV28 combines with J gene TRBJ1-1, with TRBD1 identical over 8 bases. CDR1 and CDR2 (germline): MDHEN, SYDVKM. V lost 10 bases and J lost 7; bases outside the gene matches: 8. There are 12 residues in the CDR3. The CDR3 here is CATAQGVLEAFF. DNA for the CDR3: TGTGCCACCGCACAGGGGGTCCTTGAAGCTTTCTTT.

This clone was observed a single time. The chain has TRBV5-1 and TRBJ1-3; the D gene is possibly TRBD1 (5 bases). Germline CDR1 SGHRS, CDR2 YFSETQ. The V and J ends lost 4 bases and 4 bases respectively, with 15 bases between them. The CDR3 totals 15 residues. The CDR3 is CASSGGKAAGNTIYF. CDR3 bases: TGCGCCAGCAGCGGGGGGAAAGCGGCCGGAAACACCATATATTTT.

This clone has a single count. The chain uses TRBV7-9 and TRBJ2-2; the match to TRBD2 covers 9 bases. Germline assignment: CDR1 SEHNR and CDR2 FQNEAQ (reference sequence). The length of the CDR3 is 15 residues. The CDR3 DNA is TGTGGGGTGATAGCGGGAGATAGCAACACCGGGGAGCTGTTTTTT. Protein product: CGVIAGDSNTGELFF.

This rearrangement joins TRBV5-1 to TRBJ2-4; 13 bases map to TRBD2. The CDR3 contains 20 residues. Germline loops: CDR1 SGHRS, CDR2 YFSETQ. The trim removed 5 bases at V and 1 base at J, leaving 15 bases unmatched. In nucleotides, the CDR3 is TGCGCCAGCAGTCGAGGACTAGCGGGAGATCACTTGGGGGCCAAAAACATTCAGTACTTC. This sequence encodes CASSRGLAGDHLGAKNIQYF.

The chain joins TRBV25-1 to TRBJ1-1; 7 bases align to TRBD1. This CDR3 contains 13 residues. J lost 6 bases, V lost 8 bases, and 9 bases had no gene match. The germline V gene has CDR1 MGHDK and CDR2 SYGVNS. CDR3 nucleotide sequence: TGTGCCAGCGAAGACAGGGCAAAAGCTGAAGCTTTCTTT. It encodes CASEDRAKAEAFF.

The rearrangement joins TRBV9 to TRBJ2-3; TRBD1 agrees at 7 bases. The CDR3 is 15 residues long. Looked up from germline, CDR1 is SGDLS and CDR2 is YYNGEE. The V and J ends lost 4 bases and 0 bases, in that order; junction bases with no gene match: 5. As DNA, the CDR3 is TGTGCCAGCAGCCAGAAGACAGGGAGCACAGATACGCAGTATTTT. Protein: CASSQKTGSTDTQYF.

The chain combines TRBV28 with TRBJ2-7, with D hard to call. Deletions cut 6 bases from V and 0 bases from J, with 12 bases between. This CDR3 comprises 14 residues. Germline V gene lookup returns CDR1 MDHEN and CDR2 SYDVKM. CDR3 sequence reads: CASRNPSPSYEQYF. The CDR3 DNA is TGTGCCAGCAGAAACCCGAGCCCCTCCTACGAGCAGTACTTC.